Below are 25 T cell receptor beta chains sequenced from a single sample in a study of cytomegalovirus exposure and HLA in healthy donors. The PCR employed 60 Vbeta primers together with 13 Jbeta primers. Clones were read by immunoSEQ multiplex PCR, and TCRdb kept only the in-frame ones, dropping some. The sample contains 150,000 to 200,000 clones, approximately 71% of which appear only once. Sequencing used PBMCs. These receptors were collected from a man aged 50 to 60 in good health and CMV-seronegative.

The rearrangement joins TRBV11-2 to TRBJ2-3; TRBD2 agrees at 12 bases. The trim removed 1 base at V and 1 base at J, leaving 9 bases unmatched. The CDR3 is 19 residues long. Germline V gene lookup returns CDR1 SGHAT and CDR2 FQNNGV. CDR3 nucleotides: TGTGCCAGCAGCTTAGGTCGGCTAGCGGGGGGGCCTGGCACAGATACGCAGTATTTT. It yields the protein CASSLGRLAGGPGTDTQYF.

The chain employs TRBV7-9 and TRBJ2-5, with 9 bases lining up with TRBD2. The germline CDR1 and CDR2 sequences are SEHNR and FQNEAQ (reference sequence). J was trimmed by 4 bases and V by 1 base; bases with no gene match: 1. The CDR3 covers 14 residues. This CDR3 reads CASSLGGGVETQYF. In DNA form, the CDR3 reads TGTGCCAGCAGCTTAGGCGGGGGGGTAGAGACCCAGTACTTC.

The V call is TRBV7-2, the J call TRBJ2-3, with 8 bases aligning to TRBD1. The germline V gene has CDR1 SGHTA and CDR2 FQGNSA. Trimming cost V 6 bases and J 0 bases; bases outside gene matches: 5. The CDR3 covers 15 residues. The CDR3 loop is CASSSQGASTDTQYF. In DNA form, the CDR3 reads TGTGCCAGCAGTTCTCAGGGGGCGAGCACAGATACGCAGTATTTT. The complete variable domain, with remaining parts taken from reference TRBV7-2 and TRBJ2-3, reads GAGVSQSPSNKVTEKGKDVELRCDPISGHTALYWYRQSLGQGLEFLIYFQGNSAPDKSGLPSDRFSAERTGGSVSTLTIQRTQQEDSAVYLCASSSQGASTDTQYFGPGTRLTVL.

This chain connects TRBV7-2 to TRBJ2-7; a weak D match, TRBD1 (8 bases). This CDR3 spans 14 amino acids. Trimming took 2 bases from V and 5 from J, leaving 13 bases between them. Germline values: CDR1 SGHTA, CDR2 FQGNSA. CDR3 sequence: CASSLNRGRDEQYF. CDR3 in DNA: TGTGCCAGCAGCTTAAACAGGGGGAGGGACGAGCAGTACTTC.

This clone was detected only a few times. The CDR3 spells CASSLGRGGQETQYF. Here the CDR3 DNA reads TGCGCCAGCAGCTTAGGGCGGGGGGGACAAGAGACCCAGTACTTC. The chain employs TRBV5-1 and TRBJ2-5, with 9 bases identical to TRBD2. The ends lost 2 bases at V and 2 bases at J; junction bases unmatched: 4. The CDR3 sequence is 15 residues long. Germline V gene lookup returns CDR1 SGHRS and CDR2 YFSETQ. Combining the CDR3 with reference TRBV5-1 and TRBJ2-5 gives the whole variable domain KAGVTQTPRYLIKTRGQQVTLSCSPISGHRSVSWYQQTPGQGLQFLFEYFSETQRNKGNFPGRFSGRQFSNSRSEMNVSTLELGDSALYLCASSLGRGGQETQYFGPGTRLLVL.

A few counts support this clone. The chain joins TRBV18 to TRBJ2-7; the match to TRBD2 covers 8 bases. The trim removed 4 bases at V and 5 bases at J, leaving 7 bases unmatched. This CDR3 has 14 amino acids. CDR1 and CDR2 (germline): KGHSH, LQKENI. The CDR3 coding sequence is TGTGCCAGCTCACTTCTTAGCGGGACGGACGAGCAGTACTTC. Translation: CASSLLSGTDEQYF.

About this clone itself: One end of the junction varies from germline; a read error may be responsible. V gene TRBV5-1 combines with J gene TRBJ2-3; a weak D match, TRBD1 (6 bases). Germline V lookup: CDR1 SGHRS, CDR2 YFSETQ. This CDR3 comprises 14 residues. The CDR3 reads CASSLNRDTDAQYF. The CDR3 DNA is TGCGCCAGCAGCTTGAACCGGGACACAGATGCGCAGTATTTT. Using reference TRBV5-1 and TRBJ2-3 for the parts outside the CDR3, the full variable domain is KAGVTQTPRYLIKTRGQQVTLSCSPISGHRSVSWYQQTPGQGLQFLFEYFSETQRNKGNFPGRFSGRQFSNSRSEMNVSTLELGDSALYLCASSLNRDTDAQYFGPGTRLTVL.

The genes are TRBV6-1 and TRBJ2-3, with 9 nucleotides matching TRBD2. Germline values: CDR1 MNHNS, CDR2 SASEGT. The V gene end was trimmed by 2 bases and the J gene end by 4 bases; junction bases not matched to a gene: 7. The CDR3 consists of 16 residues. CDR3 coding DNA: TGTGCCAGCAGTGAATGGGCTAGCGGGATATCAGATACGCAGTATTTT. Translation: CASSEWASGISDTQYF.

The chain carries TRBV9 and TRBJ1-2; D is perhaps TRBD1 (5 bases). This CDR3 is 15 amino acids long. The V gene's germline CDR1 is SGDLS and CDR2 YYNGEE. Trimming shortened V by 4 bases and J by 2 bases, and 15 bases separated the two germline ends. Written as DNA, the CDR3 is TGTGCCAGCAGCCCCCAGGGTTCAGGGAACTATGGCTACACCTTC. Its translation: CASSPQGSGNYGYTF. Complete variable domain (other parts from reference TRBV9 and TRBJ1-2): DSGVTQTPKHLITATGQRVTLRCSPRSGDLSVYWYQQSLDQGLQFLIQYYNGEERAKGNILERFSAQQFPDLHSELNLSSLELGDSALYFCASSPQGSGNYGYTFGSGTRLTVV.

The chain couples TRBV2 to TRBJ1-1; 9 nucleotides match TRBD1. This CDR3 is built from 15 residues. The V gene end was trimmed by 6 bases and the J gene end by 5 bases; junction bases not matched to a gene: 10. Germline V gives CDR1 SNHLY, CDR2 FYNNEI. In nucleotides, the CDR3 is TGTGCCAGCAGCGCCCGGGACAGGGAGGGGACTGAAGCTTTCTTT. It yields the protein CASSARDREGTEAFF.

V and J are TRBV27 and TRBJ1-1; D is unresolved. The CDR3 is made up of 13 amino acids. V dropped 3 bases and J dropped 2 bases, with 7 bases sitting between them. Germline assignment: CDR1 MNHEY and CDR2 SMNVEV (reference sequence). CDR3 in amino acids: CASSFGSNTEAFF. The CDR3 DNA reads TGTGCCAGCAGTTTTGGGAGCAACACTGAAGCTTTCTTT.

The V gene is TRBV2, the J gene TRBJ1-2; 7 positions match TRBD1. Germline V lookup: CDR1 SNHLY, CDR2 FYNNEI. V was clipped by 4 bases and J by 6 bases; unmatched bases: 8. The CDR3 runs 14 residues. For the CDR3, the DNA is TGTGCCAGCAGTGGAAGGGGGCGCATGAATGGCTACACCTTC. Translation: CASSGRGRMNGYTF.

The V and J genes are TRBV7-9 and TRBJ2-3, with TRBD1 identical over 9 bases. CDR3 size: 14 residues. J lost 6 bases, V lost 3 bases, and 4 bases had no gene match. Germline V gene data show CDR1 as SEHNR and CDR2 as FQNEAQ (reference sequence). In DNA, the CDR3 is TGTGCCAGCAGCTTGGGGACAGGGTTGGATACGCAGTATTTT. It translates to CASSLGTGLDTQYF.

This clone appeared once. The CDR3 sequence is CASNEDRFINQPQHF. The DNA of the CDR3 is TGTGCCAGCAATGAAGACAGGTTCATCAATCAGCCCCAGCATTTT. This rearrangement joins TRBV6-4 to TRBJ1-5; tentative D call: TRBD1 (6 bases). Germline V gene sequence: CDR1 MRHNA, CDR2 SNTAGT. V was trimmed by 7 bases and J by 3 bases, leaving 16 bases between them. There are 15 residues in the CDR3.

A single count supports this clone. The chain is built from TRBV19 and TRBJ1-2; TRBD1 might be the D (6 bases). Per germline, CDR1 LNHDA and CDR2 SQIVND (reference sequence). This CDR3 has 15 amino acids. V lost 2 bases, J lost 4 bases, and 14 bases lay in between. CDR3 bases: TGTGCCAGTAGTATACCGCCAGGGGAGGGCTATGGCTACACCTTC. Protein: CASSIPPGEGYGYTF.

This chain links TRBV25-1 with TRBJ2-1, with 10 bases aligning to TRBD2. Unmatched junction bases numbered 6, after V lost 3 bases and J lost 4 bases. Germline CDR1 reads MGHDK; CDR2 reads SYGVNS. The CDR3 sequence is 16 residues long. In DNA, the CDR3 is TGTGCCAGCAGTGAGGCTAGCGGGGGATATTACAATGAGCAGTTCTTC. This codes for CASSEASGGYYNEQFF.

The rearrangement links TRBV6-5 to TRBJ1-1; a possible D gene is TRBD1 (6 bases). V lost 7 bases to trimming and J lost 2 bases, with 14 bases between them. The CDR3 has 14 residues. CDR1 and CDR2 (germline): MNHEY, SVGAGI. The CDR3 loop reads CASNWPGANTEAFF. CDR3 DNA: TGTGCCAGCAATTGGCCAGGGGCTAACACTGAAGCTTTCTTT.

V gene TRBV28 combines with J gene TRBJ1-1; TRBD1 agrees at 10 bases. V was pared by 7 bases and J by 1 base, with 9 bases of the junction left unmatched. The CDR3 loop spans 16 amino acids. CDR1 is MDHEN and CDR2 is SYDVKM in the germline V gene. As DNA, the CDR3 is TGTGCCAGCACCGGATTGACAGGGGGCCGGAACACTGAAGCTTTCTTT. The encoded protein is CASTGLTGGRNTEAFF.

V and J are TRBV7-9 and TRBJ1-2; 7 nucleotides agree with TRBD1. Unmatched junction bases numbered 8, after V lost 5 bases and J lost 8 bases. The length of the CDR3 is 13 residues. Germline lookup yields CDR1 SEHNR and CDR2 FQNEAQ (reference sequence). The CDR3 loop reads CASSATGDVGYTF. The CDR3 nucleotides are TGTGCCAGCAGCGCCACAGGGGACGTAGGCTACACCTTC.

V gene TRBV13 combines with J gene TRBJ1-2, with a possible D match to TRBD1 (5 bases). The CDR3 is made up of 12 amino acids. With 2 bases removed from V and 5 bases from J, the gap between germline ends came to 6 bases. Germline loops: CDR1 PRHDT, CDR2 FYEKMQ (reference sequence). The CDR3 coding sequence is TGTGCCAGCAGCTTACCAGGGTATGGCTACACCTTC. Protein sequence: CASSLPGYGYTF.

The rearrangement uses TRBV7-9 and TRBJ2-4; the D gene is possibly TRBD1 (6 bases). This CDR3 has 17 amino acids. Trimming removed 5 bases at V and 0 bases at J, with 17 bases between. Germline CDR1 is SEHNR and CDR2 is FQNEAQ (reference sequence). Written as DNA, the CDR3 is TGTGCCAGCAGCCTTCTTTGGGACACCTTAGCCAAAAACATTCAGTACTTC. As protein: CASSLLWDTLAKNIQYF.

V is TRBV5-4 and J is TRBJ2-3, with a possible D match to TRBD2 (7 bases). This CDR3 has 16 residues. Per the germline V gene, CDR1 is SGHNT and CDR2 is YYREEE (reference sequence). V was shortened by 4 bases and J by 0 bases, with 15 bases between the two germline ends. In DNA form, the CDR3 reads TGTGCCAGCAGCCCGGGGGCGGGGGTGAGCACAGATACGCAGTATTTT. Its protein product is CASSPGAGVSTDTQYF.

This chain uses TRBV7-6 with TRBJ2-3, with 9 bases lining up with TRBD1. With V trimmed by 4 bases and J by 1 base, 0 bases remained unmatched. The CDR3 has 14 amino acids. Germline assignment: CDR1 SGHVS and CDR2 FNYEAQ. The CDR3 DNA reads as TGTGCCAGCAGCTGGGACAGGGGCACAGATACGCAGTATTTT. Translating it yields CASSWDRGTDTQYF.

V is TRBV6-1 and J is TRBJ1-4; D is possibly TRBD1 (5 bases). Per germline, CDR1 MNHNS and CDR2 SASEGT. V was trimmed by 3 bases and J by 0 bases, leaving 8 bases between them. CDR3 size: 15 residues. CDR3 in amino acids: CASSEGGATNEKLFF. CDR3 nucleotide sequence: TGTGCCAGCAGTGAGGGGGGAGCAACTAATGAAAAACTGTTTTTT.

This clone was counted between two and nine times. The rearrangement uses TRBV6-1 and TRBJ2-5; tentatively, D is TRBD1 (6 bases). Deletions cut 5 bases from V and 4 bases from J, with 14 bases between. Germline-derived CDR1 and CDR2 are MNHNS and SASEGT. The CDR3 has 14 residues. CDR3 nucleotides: TGTGCCAGCAGTAGGGACACCCGGGCAGAGACCCAGTACTTC. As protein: CASSRDTRAETQYF.